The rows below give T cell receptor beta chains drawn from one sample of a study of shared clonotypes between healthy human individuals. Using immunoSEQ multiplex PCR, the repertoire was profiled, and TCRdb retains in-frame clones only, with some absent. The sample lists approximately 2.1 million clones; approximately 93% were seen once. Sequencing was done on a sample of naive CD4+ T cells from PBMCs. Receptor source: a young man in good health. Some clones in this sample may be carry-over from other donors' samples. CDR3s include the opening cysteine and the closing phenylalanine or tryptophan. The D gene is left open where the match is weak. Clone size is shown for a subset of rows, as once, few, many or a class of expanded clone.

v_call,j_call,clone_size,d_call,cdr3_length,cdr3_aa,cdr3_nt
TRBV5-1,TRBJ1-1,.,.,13,CASSQLGNTEAFF,TGCGCCAGCTCCCAATTGGGGAACACTGAAGCTTTCTTT
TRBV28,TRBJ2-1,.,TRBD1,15,CASTRTGGTDNEQFF,TGTGCCAGCACCCGGACAGGGGGCACGGACAATGAGCAGTTCTTC
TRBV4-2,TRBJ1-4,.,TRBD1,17,CASSQDIRDRAGEKLFF,TGTGCCAGCAGCCAAGATATCCGGGACAGGGCGGGCGAAAAACTGTTTTTT
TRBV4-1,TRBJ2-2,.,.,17,CASSQDYRTSNTGELFF,TGCGCCAGCAGCCAAGATTACAGGACTTCGAACACCGGGGAGCTGTTTTTT
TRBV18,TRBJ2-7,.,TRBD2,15,CASSPGLAGYYEQYF,TGTGCCAGCTCACCAGGGCTAGCGGGATACTACGAGCAGTACTTC
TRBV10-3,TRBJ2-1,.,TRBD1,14,CAISQDRGRHEQFF,TGTGCCATCAGTCAGGACAGGGGAAGACATGAGCAGTTCTTC
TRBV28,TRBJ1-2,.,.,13,CASSLFGQGRYTF,TGTGCCAGCAGTTTATTCGGGCAGGGTCGCTACACCTTC
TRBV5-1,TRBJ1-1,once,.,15,CASSPQRGPNTEAFF,TGCGCCAGCAGCCCCCAGAGGGGCCCGAACACTGAAGCTTTCTTT
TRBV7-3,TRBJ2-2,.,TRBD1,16,CASSPRDRGSGGELFF,TGTGCCAGCAGCCCTCGGGACAGGGGAAGTGGCGGGGAGCTGTTTTTT
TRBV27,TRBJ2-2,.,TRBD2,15,CASNRAGGNTGELFF,TGTGCCAGCAACCGAGCGGGGGGGAACACCGGGGAGCTGTTTTTT
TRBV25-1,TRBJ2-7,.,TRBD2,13,CASSKGRAYEQYF,TGTGCCAGCAGTAAGGGGAGGGCCTACGAGCAGTACTTC
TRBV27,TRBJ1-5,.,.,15,CASTAAGGSNQPQHF,TGTGCCAGCACCGCGGCGGGGGGTAGCAATCAGCCCCAGCATTTT
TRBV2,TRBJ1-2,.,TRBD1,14,CASRPGQGNYGYTF,TGTGCCAGCAGGCCCGGACAGGGCAACTATGGCTACACCTTC
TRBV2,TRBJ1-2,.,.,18,CASRKLDSTTVNVYGYTF,TGTGCCAGCAGAAAGTTGGACAGTACGACGGTGAATGTCTATGGCTACACCTTC
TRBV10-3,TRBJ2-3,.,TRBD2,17,CAILVLAGPRGGDTQYF,TGTGCCATCCTCGTACTAGCGGGACCCCGGGGGGGTGATACGCAGTATTTT
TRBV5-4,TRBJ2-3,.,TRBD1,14,CASSSQGAWDTQYF,TGTGCCAGCAGCTCCCAGGGGGCTTGGGATACGCAGTATTTT
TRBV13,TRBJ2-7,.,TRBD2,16,CASSTLGGRTSYEQYF,TGTGCCAGCAGCACCCTTGGCGGGAGGACTTCCTACGAGCAGTACTTC
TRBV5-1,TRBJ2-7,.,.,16,CASSFFVGSGLYEQYF,TGCGCCAGCAGCTTTTTTGTGGGTTCGGGCCTATACGAGCAGTACTTC
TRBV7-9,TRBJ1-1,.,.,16,CASSLVRPRLNTEAFF,TGTGCCAGCAGCTTAGTTAGACCACGGCTGAACACTGAAGCTTTCTTT
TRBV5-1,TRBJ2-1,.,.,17,CASSLAFSWLVDNEQFF,TGCGCCAGCAGCTTGGCTTTTTCGTGGCTAGTGGACAATGAGCAGTTCTTC
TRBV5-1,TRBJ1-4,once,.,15,CASSWGIPTNEKLFF,TGCGCCAGCAGCTGGGGAATCCCAACTAATGAAAAACTGTTTTTT
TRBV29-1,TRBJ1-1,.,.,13,CSVGDGPNTEAFF,TGCAGCGTGGGGGACGGTCCAAACACTGAAGCTTTCTTT
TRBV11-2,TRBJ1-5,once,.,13,CASSLDGTGPQHF,TGTGCCAGCAGCTTAGACGGCACGGGGCCCCAGCATTTT
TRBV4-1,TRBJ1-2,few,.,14,CASSQGLLGYGYTF,TGCGCCAGCAGCCAAGGCCTGCTTGGCTATGGCTACACCTTC
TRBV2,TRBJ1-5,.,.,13,CASSAALGMAQHF,TGTGCCAGCAGTGCCGCCCTCGGGATGGCCCAGCATTTT
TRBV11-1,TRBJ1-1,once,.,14,CASTPTGGETEAFF,TGTGCCAGCACGCCCACGGGGGGGGAGACTGAAGCTTTCTTT
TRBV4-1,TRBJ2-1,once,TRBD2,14,CASSQEIAGSGQFF,TGCGCCAGCAGCCAAGAGATAGCGGGGAGTGGGCAGTTCTTC
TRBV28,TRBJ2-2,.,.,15,CASRGGASNTGELFF,TGTGCCAGCAGAGGAGGGGCTAGTAATACCGGGGAGCTGTTTTTT
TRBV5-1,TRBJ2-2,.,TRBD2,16,CASRQGLAGGIGELFF,TGCGCCAGCCGCCAGGGACTAGCGGGAGGGATCGGGGAGCTGTTTTTT
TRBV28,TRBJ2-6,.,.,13,CASTTSGANVLTF,TGTGCCAGCACTACGTCTGGGGCCAACGTCCTGACTTTC
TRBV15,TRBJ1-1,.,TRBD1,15,CATSRDLTGYTEAFF,TGTGCCACCAGCAGAGATTTGACAGGGTACACTGAAGCTTTCTTT
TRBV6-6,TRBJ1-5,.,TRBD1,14,CASRAGQGSQPQHF,TGTGCCAGCAGGGCCGGACAGGGATCCCAGCCCCAGCATTTT
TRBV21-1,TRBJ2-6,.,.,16,CASTQGRIPGANVLTF,TGTGCCAGCACCCAAGGGCGCATCCCCGGGGCCAACGTCCTGACTTTC
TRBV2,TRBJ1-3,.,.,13,CASSGDSGNTIYF,TGTGCCAGCAGCGGGGACTCTGGAAACACCATATATTTT
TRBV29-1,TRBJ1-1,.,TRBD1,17,CSVEAVLSGDRNTEAFF,TGCAGCGTTGAAGCTGTTTTGTCAGGGGACAGGAACACTGAAGCTTTCTTT
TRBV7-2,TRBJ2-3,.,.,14,CASSLRVGTDTQYF,TGTGCCAGCAGCCTCCGGGTGGGCACAGATACGCAGTATTTT
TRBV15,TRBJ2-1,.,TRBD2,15,CATSTSGSSYNEQFF,TGTGCCACCAGCACGAGCGGGAGCTCCTACAATGAGCAGTTCTTC
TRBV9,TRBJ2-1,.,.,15,CASNQDSAAIDEQFF,TGTGCCAGCAACCAGGACAGTGCCGCTATCGATGAGCAGTTCTTC
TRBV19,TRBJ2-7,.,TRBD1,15,CASRSSGTGGYEQYF,TGTGCCAGTAGATCTTCCGGGACAGGGGGCTACGAGCAGTACTTC
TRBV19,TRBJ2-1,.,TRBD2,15,CASSPLAGGYNEQFF,TGTGCCAGTAGTCCGCTAGCGGGTGGCTACAATGAGCAGTTCTTC
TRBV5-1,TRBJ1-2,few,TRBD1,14,CASSPDREDYGYTF,TGCGCCAGCAGCCCGGACAGGGAGGACTATGGCTACACCTTC
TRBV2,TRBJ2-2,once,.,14,CAGGGGRGTGELFF,TGTGCCGGGGGAGGAGGGAGAGGGACCGGGGAGCTGTTTTTT
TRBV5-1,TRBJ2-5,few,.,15,CASSLSGTVQETQYF,TGCGCCAGCAGCTTGAGCGGGACAGTCCAAGAGACCCAGTACTTC
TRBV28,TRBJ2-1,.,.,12,CASSGPVNEQFF,TGTGCCAGCAGTGGGCCTGTAAATGAGCAGTTCTTC
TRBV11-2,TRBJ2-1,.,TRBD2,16,CASSPTRLAPYNEQFF,TGTGCCAGCAGCCCTACCAGACTAGCGCCGTACAATGAGCAGTTCTTC
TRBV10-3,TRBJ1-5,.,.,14,CAISRTGYSQPQHF,TGTGCCATCAGTAGAACAGGGTACAGTCAGCCCCAGCATTTT
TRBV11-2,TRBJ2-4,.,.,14,CASSRTGLGDIQYF,TGTGCCAGCAGCCGAACAGGGTTGGGTGACATTCAGTACTTC
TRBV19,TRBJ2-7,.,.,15,CASSKSIAVSYEQYF,TGTGCCAGTAGTAAAAGTATAGCGGTCTCCTACGAGCAGTACTTC
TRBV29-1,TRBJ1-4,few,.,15,CSVASRAGTNEKLFF,TGCAGCGTTGCTTCCAGGGCAGGAACTAATGAAAAACTGTTTTTT
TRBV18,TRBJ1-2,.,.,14,CASSDYDFNYGYTF,TGTGCCAGCTCAGATTACGACTTTAACTATGGCTACACCTTC
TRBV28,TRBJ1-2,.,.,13,CASSRQALYGYTF,TGTGCCAGCAGTCGACAGGCGCTCTATGGCTACACCTTC
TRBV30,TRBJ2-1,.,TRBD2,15,CAWSVSSGRADEQFF,TGTGCCTGGAGTGTATCTAGCGGGAGGGCGGATGAGCAGTTCTTC